This TCR beta chain appears in the sequencing data of a study of blood T cell repertoires in COVID-19. Germline CDR1 SGHRS, CDR2 YFSETQ. This CDR3 region has 14 residues. V was clipped by 3 bases and J by 6 bases, with 15 bases between them. Method: immunoSEQ multiplex PCR; TCRdb's copy keeps in-frame clones and lacks some. This sample has about 110,000 clones, with 88% found just once. The clonotype originates from a human donor in a cohort sampled during active COVID-19. The source material was peripheral blood. The chain joins TRBV5-1 to TRBJ1-1; tentative D call: TRBD1 (5 bases). CDR3 bases: TGCGCCAGCAGCTATGGAGACCTAGGGGCTGAAGCTTTCTTT. It translates to CASSYGDLGAEAFF.